This TCR beta chain was sequenced in a study of blood T cell repertoires in COVID-19. CDR3 length: 16 residues. V shed 2 bases, J shed 8 bases, and the junction held 15 bases outside the gene matches. Germline V CDR1 and CDR2: SGHKS, YYEKEE (reference sequence). Assay: immunoSEQ multiplex PCR; the TCRdb copy retains only in-frame clones and omits some. This table has under 200,000 clones, roughly 80% appearing once. This clone was observed once. The sequenced sample was peripheral blood. The origin of this receptor is a woman between 40 and 55 years old with acute or convalescent COVID-19. This chain connects TRBV5-5 to TRBJ1-2; 7 nucleotides match TRBD1. DNA for the CDR3: TGTGCCAGCAGCTTAACCTTAGGACAGGCCTTCGGGGGCTACACCTTC. It translates to CASSLTLGQAFGGYTF.